This TCR beta chain was recovered during a study of breast tumors, draining lymph nodes, adjacent tissues. Breast cancer patients provided tissue from their axillary draining lymph nodes. This clonotype was seen ten or more times. Germline V gene sequence: CDR1 SNHLY, CDR2 FYNNEI. The ends were cut back, 10 bases at V and 5 bases at J, with 17 bases in the middle. This CDR3 is 13 amino acids long. One entry per CDR3 protein results from TCRdb running MiXCR on the multiplex PCR reads. The profile covers about 270,000 distinct CDR3 sequences, with more than 30% appearing a single time and more than 0.85% taken by the ten largest.

The material sequenced was axillary lymph node tissue. The sequence derives from a female donor with breast cancer. Some clones in this sample may be carry-over from other donors' samples. The chain uses TRBV2 and TRBJ2-5; D may be TRBD1 or TRBD2 (7 bases each). Here the CDR3 DNA reads TGTGCCACCCAGGGGGGGGCGAGGGAGACCCAGTACTTC. It translates to CATQGGARETQYF.